These 26 T cell receptor beta chains share one sample of origin, sequenced in a study of identical twins. TCRdb ran MiXCR on the 5' RACE reads and lists one entry per CDR3 protein. Found here are about 700,000 distinct CDR3 sequences, roughly 8% of them singletons; the top ten hold approximately 0.89%. Separately, the same data were catalogued under a study of yellow fever vaccine responses in identical twins.

Material for sequencing was PBMCs. The receptor set was obtained from a woman younger than 30 in good health.

In its sample, this clonotype was seen a few times. The chain uses TRBV13 and TRBJ2-1; 8 bases agree with TRBD1. This CDR3 region has 13 residues. In germline, CDR1 is PRHDT, CDR2 FYEKMQ (reference sequence). J gave up 9 bases and V 5 bases, and 6 bases lay outside the gene matches. The CDR3 spells CASSPRTGTEQFF. In DNA form, the CDR3 reads TGTGCCAGCAGCCCTAGGACAGGGACTGAGCAGTTCTTC.

Many counts were recorded for this clonotype. J is TRBJ2-7 and V is TRBV14, with D unresolved. The V gene lost 0 bases and the J gene lost 7 bases, with 13 bases spanning the gap. This CDR3 spans 14 amino acids. CDR1 and CDR2 from the germline V gene are SGHDN and FVKESK. The CDR3 reads CASSQDKPAWEQYF. CDR3 in DNA: TGTGCCAGCAGCCAAGATAAGCCTGCATGGGAGCAGTACTTC.

This clonotype has ten or more counts. The chain combines TRBV12-3 or TRBV12-4 with TRBJ2-1, with a tentative D call TRBD2 (7 bases). The CDR3 is 14 amino acids. V was trimmed by 1 base and J by 10 bases, leaving 14 bases between them. CDR3 nucleotide sequence: TGTGCCAGCAGTTTAGTCCTTGGGGGGGGCGAGCAGTTCTTC. Amino acids: CASSLVLGGGEQFF.

The chain employs TRBV9 and TRBJ2-3; D is unclear. The CDR3 has 16 amino acids. Germline V gene lookup returns CDR1 SGDLS and CDR2 YYNGEE. V was clipped by 0 bases and J by 6 bases, with 17 bases between them. CDR3 sequence: CASSVGTGKSTDTQYF. CDR3 nucleotides: TGTGCCAGCAGCGTAGGAACGGGCAAAAGTACGGATACGCAGTATTTT.

This clonotype was observed a few times. The genes are TRBV30 and TRBJ2-1, with TRBD2 matching 7 bases. Germline CDR1 reads GTSNPN; CDR2 reads SVGIG (reference sequence). The CDR3 consists of 14 residues. Trimming took 5 bases from V and 7 from J; bases not matched to a gene: 11. The CDR3 loop is CAWAVGGPGNEQFF. DNA of the CDR3: TGTGCCTGGGCAGTGGGAGGGCCGGGAAATGAGCAGTTCTTC.

This clonotype was seen more than once but under ten times. This chain connects TRBV28 to TRBJ2-2; 9 bases match TRBD2. The CDR3 is 17 amino acids. V shed 5 bases and J 4 bases; nucleotides not matched to a gene: 11. Germline CDR1 MDHEN, CDR2 SYDVKM. The CDR3, as DNA: TGTGCCAGCAGTCGCCTTATCGGCGGGGGGGCCACCGGGGAGCTGTTTTTT. Protein sequence: CASSRLIGGGATGELFF.

This clonotype showed up just a few times. The rearrangement joins TRBV3-1 to TRBJ2-3, with D unclear. Germline CDR1 is LGHDT and CDR2 is YNNKEL (reference sequence). V lost 2 bases and J lost 0, with 12 bases in between. There are 16 residues in the CDR3. The chain's CDR3 is CASSQPTVTSTDTQYF. CDR3 DNA sequence: TGTGCCAGCAGCCAACCGACGGTTACTAGCACAGATACGCAGTATTTT.

The V call is TRBV28, the J call TRBJ2-5; TRBD1 agrees at 7 bases. The CDR3 length is 13 residues. With 10 bases clipped from V and 2 bases from J, the junction kept 7 bases outside the gene matches. From germline, CDR1 is MDHEN and CDR2 SYDVKM. CDR3 nucleotides: TGTGCCACCGGTCTACAGGGGCAAGAGACCCAGTACTTC. Translating gives CATGLQGQETQYF.

This clonotype was detected a few times. The gene calls are TRBV20-1 and TRBJ2-7, with D perhaps matching TRBD1 or TRBD2 (6 bases each). Germline V lookup: CDR1 DFQATT, CDR2 SNEGSKA (reference sequence). This CDR3 has 15 amino acids. V was cut by 5 bases and J by 6 bases, with 23 bases left in between. Here the CDR3 reads CSAGGWGLSDSEQYF. For the CDR3, the DNA is TGCAGTGCTGGGGGGTGGGGGCTAAGTGACTCCGAGCAGTACTTC.

J is TRBJ2-2 and V is TRBV28; D remains ambiguous. V was pared by 5 bases and J by 8 bases, with 9 bases between. This CDR3 contains 12 residues. CDR1 is MDHEN, CDR2 SYDVKM, per germline. This CDR3 is CASSLRPGELFF. The CDR3 nucleotides are TGTGCCAGCAGTCTTCGACCGGGGGAGCTGTTTTTT.

The chain uses TRBV20-1 and TRBJ2-7; D may be TRBD1 (6 bases). The V end was cut by 1 base, the J end by 4 bases, with 20 bases between. There are 16 residues in the CDR3. Looked up from germline, CDR1 is DFQATT and CDR2 is SNEGSKA (reference sequence). This CDR3 reads CSARGAGENWAYEQYF. The CDR3, as DNA: TGCAGTGCTAGAGGGGCAGGGGAAAACTGGGCATACGAGCAGTACTTC.

This clonotype was counted ten times or more. The genes are TRBV24-1 and TRBJ2-1; 13 bases line up with TRBD2. Germline assignment: CDR1 KGHDR and CDR2 SFDVKD. J gave up 2 bases and V 3 bases, and 6 bases lay outside the gene matches. The CDR3 totals 18 residues. The CDR3 protein is CATSDPGTSGEPYNEQFF. Here the CDR3 DNA reads TGTGCCACCAGTGATCCCGGGACTAGCGGGGAACCCTACAATGAGCAGTTCTTC.

This clonotype was seen only a few times. In DNA, the CDR3 is TGTGCCAGCAGTCCCGGGGAGTCGCGGGATACGCAGTATTTT. It translates to CASSPGESRDTQYF. The V call is TRBV12-3 or TRBV12-4, the J call TRBJ2-3, with D perhaps TRBD2 (5 bases). Trimming left V 5 bases short and J 6 bases short, with 15 bases between. This CDR3 has 14 amino acids.

The chain employs TRBV7-9 and TRBJ2-5, with a weak D call TRBD2 (5 bases). Deletions cut 2 bases from V and 3 bases from J, with 10 bases between. The CDR3 loop spans 14 amino acids. Germline V CDR1 and CDR2: SEHNR, FQNEAQ (reference sequence). The CDR3 DNA reads as TGTGCCAGCAGCTTACCGGGAAGGGAAGAGACCCAGTACTTC. It yields the protein CASSLPGREETQYF.

This clonotype was observed a few times. The chain couples TRBV6-1 to TRBJ2-7, with TRBD2 as a possible D gene (5 bases). The CDR3 contains 14 residues. Germline V lookup: CDR1 MNHNS, CDR2 SASEGT. Trimming cost V 8 bases and J 3 bases, with 17 bases left between them. CDR3 sequence (DNA): TGTGCCAGCCGGACCGCGTTCGGGATCTACGAGCAGTACTTC. As protein: CASRTAFGIYEQYF.

This chain links TRBV20-1 with TRBJ2-2; 7 bases align to TRBD1. The germline V gene encodes CDR1 DFQATT and CDR2 SNEGSKA (reference sequence). The CDR3 has 13 residues. V lost 6 bases to trimming and J lost 4 bases; unmatched junction nucleotides: 5. The CDR3 DNA reads as TGCAGTGCCACCCGGGACAGCACCGGGGAGCTGTTTTTT. Translating gives CSATRDSTGELFF.

This clonotype has at least ten counts. The chain links TRBV20-1 to TRBJ2-3, with 10 bases identical to TRBD2. Germline values: CDR1 DFQATT, CDR2 SNEGSKA (reference sequence). With 3 bases clipped from V and 5 bases from J, the junction kept 8 bases outside the gene matches. The CDR3 totals 15 residues. The CDR3: CSASRAGGPLDTQYF. The CDR3 DNA is TGCAGTGCTAGTAGAGCGGGAGGGCCGTTAGATACGCAGTATTTT.

This clonotype was seen more than once but under ten times. This chain links TRBV10-2 with TRBJ2-7, with no clear D. CDR3 length equals 12 residues. V lost 0 bases and J lost 4, with 4 bases in between. Per germline, CDR1 WSHSY and CDR2 SAAADI. The CDR3 sequence is CASSESKYEQYF. The DNA of the CDR3 is TGCGCCAGCAGTGAGTCGAAGTACGAGCAGTACTTC.

The J gene is TRBJ1-5, the V gene TRBV6-5; D perhaps matches TRBD1 (6 bases). The CDR3 contains 12 residues. Germline V gene lookup returns CDR1 MNHEY and CDR2 SVGAGI. V was shortened by 5 bases and J by 8 bases, with 10 bases between the two germline ends. Here the CDR3 DNA reads TGTGCCAGCAGTGGGGGGCTTGAGCCCCAGCATTTT. Protein: CASSGGLEPQHF.

This sequence joins TRBV11-2 and TRBJ2-7; D remains ambiguous. Trimming shortened V by 3 bases and J by 0 bases, and 12 bases separated the two germline ends. Germline-derived CDR1 and CDR2 are SGHAT and FQNNGV. The CDR3 has 15 residues. Here the CDR3 DNA reads TGTGCCAGCAGCTTTAACCCGGGTTCCTCCTACGAGCAGTACTTC. This encodes CASSFNPGSSYEQYF.

This clonotype was seen many times. V usage is TRBV6-1 and J usage is TRBJ2-1, with D perhaps matching TRBD1 (7 bases). This CDR3 contains 15 residues. Trimming cost V 2 bases and J 6 bases, with 14 bases left between them. Germline-derived CDR1 and CDR2 are MNHNS and SASEGT. CDR3 DNA: TGTGCCAGCAGTGAAAGGGGAGGACAGGTCAATGAGCAGTTCTTC. Translated, it gives CASSERGGQVNEQFF.

This clonotype was recorded at least ten times. CDR3 DNA sequence: TGTGCCAGCAGCTCTCGCGGGGTAACCACAGATACGCAGTATTTT. Its translation is CASSSRGVTTDTQYF. The gene calls are TRBV11-2 and TRBJ2-3; tentative D call: TRBD2 (6 bases). The CDR3 runs to 15 residues. The germline V gene has CDR1 SGHAT and CDR2 FQNNGV. V shed 4 bases and J shed 2 bases, with 13 bases lying between them.

This clonotype was observed a few times. This sequence joins TRBV7-9 and TRBJ2-1; 8 bases fit TRBD2. Germline V gene lookup returns CDR1 SEHNR and CDR2 FQNEAQ (reference sequence). V lost 4 bases to trimming and J lost 9 bases; unmatched junction nucleotides: 11. There are 15 residues in the CDR3. The CDR3 spells CASSSLREGQVEQFF. The CDR3 nucleotides read TGTGCCAGCAGCTCACTACGGGAGGGTCAGGTTGAGCAGTTCTTC.

The chain has TRBV9 and TRBJ2-1, with D maybe TRBD2 (5 bases). CDR3 length: 15 residues. Germline V CDR1 and CDR2: SGDLS, YYNGEE. With 0 bases removed from V and 5 bases from J, the gap between germline ends came to 12 bases. CDR3 amino acids: CASSVGARADNEQFF. The DNA for the CDR3 is TGTGCCAGCAGCGTAGGGGCGCGGGCCGACAATGAGCAGTTCTTC. The entire variable domain, with the rest obtained from reference TRBV9 and TRBJ2-1, is as follows: DSGVTQTPKHLITATGQRVTLRCSPRSGDLSVYWYQQSLDQGLQFLIQYYNGEERAKGNILERFSAQQFPDLHSELNLSSLELGDSALYFCASSVGARADNEQFFGPGTRLTVL.

This clonotype has more than one count but fewer than ten. As DNA, the CDR3 is TGTGCCAGCAGTTTTGGGGACAGCTCCTACGAGCAGTACTTC. It codes for CASSFGDSSYEQYF. The chain has TRBV12-3 or TRBV12-4 and TRBJ2-7, with 7 bases aligning to TRBD1. The CDR3 contains 14 residues. V was pared by 3 bases and J by 0 bases, with 2 bases of the junction left unmatched.

This clonotype was picked up a small number of times. The CDR3 protein is CASTWLTGTTLGANVLTF. In nucleotides, the CDR3 is TGTGCCAGCACTTGGCTTACGGGGACCACTCTTGGGGCCAACGTCCTGACTTTC. The chain has TRBV6-2 or TRBV6-3 and TRBJ2-6; D possibly matches TRBD1 or TRBD2 (5 bases each). Germline loops: CDR1 MNHEY, CDR2 SVGEGT. The CDR3 consists of 18 residues. V lost 7 bases, J lost 3 bases, and 22 bases lay in between.